These T cell receptor beta chains were read from a single sample in a study of T-cell memory formation after mild COVID-19. Each CDR3 protein gets one entry after TCRdb re-called the 5' RACE reads with MiXCR. This sample has about 260,000 distinct CDR3 sequences, with approximately 7.6% found just once. The sequencing input was PBMCs or a T cell subset sorted from them (not recorded which). These receptors all stem from a man aged 18 to 29 who had mild COVID-19 (a few samples of this study predate the infection). Cell type and time point are not known. Each CDR3 is given with its conserved first and last residue. D genes are given only for firm matches. Rows give clone size only sometimes, using once, few, many, or a class for an expanded clone.

V	D	size	J	CDR3	DNA
TRBV4-3	NA	few	TRBJ2-5	CASSREQGETQYF	TGCGCCAGCAGCCGAGAACAAGGGGAGACCCAGTACTTC
TRBV4-3	TRBD2	NA	TRBJ2-4	CASSQDPARLAGLPGGIQYF	TGCGCCAGCAGCCAAGATCCGGCTAGATTAGCGGGCTTACCCGGGGGCATTCAGTACTTC
TRBV2	TRBD2	few	TRBJ2-2	CASSSSGTIAGELFF	TGTGCCAGCAGCTCCTCCGGGACTATAGCAGGGGAGCTGTTTTTT
TRBV7-9	NA	few	TRBJ2-5	CASSSRGWGQETQYF	TGTGCCAGCAGCTCCCGTGGTTGGGGGCAAGAGACCCAGTACTTC
TRBV20-1	TRBD1	few	TRBJ1-4	CSARDRGRGMGNEKLFF	TGCAGTGCCCGCGACAGGGGGCGCGGGATGGGTAATGAAAAACTGTTTTTT
TRBV4-1	NA	few	TRBJ2-3	CASSQGGWGLLDTQYF	TGCGCCAGCAGCCAAGGGGGTTGGGGACTTCTTGATACGCAGTATTTT
TRBV7-2	TRBD1	few	TRBJ2-1	CASSRTGNTYNEQFF	TGTGCCAGCAGCAGGACAGGGAATACCTACAATGAGCAGTTCTTC
TRBV19	NA	NA	TRBJ1-2	CASSTEVGAGYTF	TGTGCCAGTAGTACCGAGGTCGGCGCAGGCTACACCTTC
TRBV5-5	NA	few	TRBJ2-1	CASSWDFYNEQFF	TGTGCCAGCAGCTGGGACTTCTACAATGAGCAGTTCTTC
TRBV10-3	TRBD2	NA	TRBJ2-1	CATTSGAGVLNEQFF	TGTGCCACCACCTCGGGAGCGGGGGTTTTGAATGAGCAGTTCTTC
TRBV28	TRBD1	few	TRBJ1-3	CASSAPLYRGSWNTIYF	TGTGCCAGCAGTGCTCCCCTCTACAGGGGGTCGTGGAACACCATATATTTT
TRBV7-3	NA	many	TRBJ2-1	CASSPEKGGSYNEQFF	TGTGCCAGCAGCCCTGAAAAGGGTGGCTCCTACAATGAGCAGTTCTTC
TRBV7-6	TRBD2	NA	TRBJ2-3	CASSRTSGGLSSTDTQYF	TGTGCCAGCAGCCGGACTAGCGGGGGGTTATCTAGCACAGATACGCAGTATTTT
TRBV6-5	NA	few	TRBJ1-5	CASRALDSNQPQHF	TGTGCCAGCAGGGCACTCGATAGCAATCAGCCCCAGCATTTT
TRBV6-2/TRBV6-3	NA	NA	TRBJ1-2	CASSFLAFGSTYGYTF	TGTGCCAGCAGTTTCCTCGCATTTGGCAGCACCTATGGCTACACCTTC
TRBV12-3/TRBV12-4	NA	few	TRBJ2-4	CASSLSKTGPTAKNIQYF	TGTGCCAGCAGTTTATCCAAGACAGGACCCACTGCCAAAAACATTCAGTACTTC
TRBV7-2	NA	NA	TRBJ2-3	CASSRGPADTQYF	TGTGCCAGCAGCCGCGGGCCGGCAGATACGCAGTATTTT
TRBV20-1	TRBD2	NA	TRBJ2-3	CSARGSSGTSGGAYTQYF	TGCAGTGCTAGAGGGTCCTCCGGGACTAGCGGGGGGGCTTATACGCAGTATTTT
TRBV12-5	NA	many	TRBJ1-1	CASGPRRYTEAFF	TGTGCTAGTGGTCCCCGGAGGTACACTGAAGCTTTCTTT
TRBV5-1	NA	few	TRBJ2-6	CASSLGQAHVLLSGANVLTF	TGCGCCAGCAGCTTGGGACAGGCCCACGTCCTCCTCTCTGGGGCCAACGTCCTGACTTTC
TRBV7-2	TRBD2	NA	TRBJ2-1	CASNIGRLAGVNEQFF	TGTGCCAGCAACATAGGGCGGCTAGCGGGGGTAAATGAGCAGTTCTTC
TRBV5-1	NA	few	TRBJ2-7	CASSADRFPSYEQYF	TGCGCCAGCAGCGCCGACAGGTTTCCCTCCTACGAGCAGTACTTC
TRBV5-1	TRBD1	many	TRBJ1-2	CASSPARDRKRRSPYGYTF	TGCGCCAGCAGCCCGGCCCGGGACAGAAAAAGGCGATCCCCCTATGGCTACACCTTC
TRBV10-3	TRBD2	few	TRBJ2-3	CAISESREGTDTQYF	TGTGCCATCAGTGAGTCGAGGGAGGGGACAGATACGCAGTATTTT
TRBV10-3	NA	NA	TRBJ2-7	CAIGGTGDLNYEQYF	TGTGCCATCGGCGGCACCGGGGACCTTAACTACGAGCAGTACTTC
TRBV9	TRBD2	few	TRBJ2-3	CASSVGTSGDTDTQYF	TGTGCCAGCAGCGTAGGGACTAGCGGGGACACAGATACGCAGTATTTT
TRBV11-2	NA	many	TRBJ2-5	CASSFELDTLSETQYF	TGTGCCAGCAGCTTCGAACTAGATACCCTTTCGGAGACCCAGTACTTC
TRBV27	NA	many	TRBJ1-6	CASSFRPLFRELPPLHF	TGTGCCAGCAGTTTTAGACCGCTTTTCAGAGAGCTTCCACCCCTCCACTTT